The sequence of this T cell receptor beta chain was determined in a study of blood T cell repertoires in COVID-19 (dated by TCRdb to 2020 to 2021). Study-wide context: Samples covering the acute and convalescent phases of COVID-19 were provided by collaborators in the United States, Italy and Spain. The prospective study material was composed of cDNA or gDNA derived from T cells, B-cell-depleted T cells, or PBMCs. Deeply sampled blood TCRbeta repertoires from subjects exposed to, actively infected with, or recovered from COVID-19 were included in the dataset. The repertoires were released in a freely available public database meant as a resource for research on the immune response to SARS-CoV-2. The samples were drawn from the first 160 participants of the ongoing ImmuneRACE study and from over a thousand subjects provided by 6 global collaborators. Sample metadata almost always included a de-identified subject ID, COVID-19 status, age in years and sex. Where available, HLA class I and class II types were taken from metadata supplied by the sample provider and were not determined by assay-based typing.

TCRbeta CDR3 regions were amplified from genomic DNA by means of the immunoSEQ Assay, a bias-controlled multiplex PCR. The paper's processing steps were these. The number of nucleated cells in each sample was estimated from the amplification of reference gene primers within the assay. Sequence reads were collapsed and filtered to measure the absolute abundance of every unique TCRbeta CDR3 rearrangement. Productive Simpson clonality was computed per sample as the square root of Simpson's diversity index over productive rearrangements. TCRdb's version of the immuneACCESS table is confined to in-frame rearrangements and falls short of the full clone set. An unresolved V gene accounts for under half of the shortfall where checked; the remainder is of unknown origin. The V and J calls and the clone size are those of that table, but D and trimming were determined from the DNA. The sample table contains 95,000 to 150,000 clones; only one count was recorded for over 80% of them. The top ten hold about 10% of the sample.

Results and caveats for the whole study, not just this receptor: The quantity of clinical and demographic metadata differed by source and by participant and was supplied without curation.

The CDR3 contains 14 residues, cysteine and phenylalanine counted. This entry keeps only the CDR3 DNA: 42 bases, framed from base 1. The V end loses 9 bases and the J end loses 3 bases, and a stretch of 13 bases separates them. CDR1 is given as SGHRS and CDR2 as YFSETQ, both from the germline V gene. Whole blood was collected in K2EDTA tubes by collaborating institutions according to the institutions' own protocols. Collaborator samples were shipped for TCRbeta analysis as frozen whole blood, isolated PBMCs, or DNA extracted from either sample type. This clone was detected a few times. Its recognized antigen is unknown. Nothing much larger sits one base from this clone, and base qualities are not available.

The receptor chain draws on TRBV5-1 and TRBJ1-6, with TRBD1 as a weak D call on 5 bases. Specimen: peripheral blood. This TCR was recovered from a man between 60 and 70 years old with acute or convalescent COVID-19. The DNA sequence is as follows: TGCGCCACTAGGGGAGGGATCTATAATTCACCCCTCCACTTT. This yields the protein CATRGGIYNSPLHF.